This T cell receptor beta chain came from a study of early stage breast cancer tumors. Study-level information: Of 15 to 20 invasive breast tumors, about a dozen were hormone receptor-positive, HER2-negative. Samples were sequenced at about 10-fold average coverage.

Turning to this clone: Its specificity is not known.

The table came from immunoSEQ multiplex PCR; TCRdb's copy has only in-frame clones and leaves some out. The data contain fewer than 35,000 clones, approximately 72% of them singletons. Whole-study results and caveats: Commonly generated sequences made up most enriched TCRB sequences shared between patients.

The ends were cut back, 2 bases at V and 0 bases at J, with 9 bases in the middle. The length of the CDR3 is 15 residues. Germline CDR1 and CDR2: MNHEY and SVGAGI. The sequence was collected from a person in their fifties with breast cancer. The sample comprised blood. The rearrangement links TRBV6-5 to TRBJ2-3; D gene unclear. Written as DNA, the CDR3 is TGTGCCAGCAGTTACGATGCCCATAGCACAGATACGCAGTATTTT. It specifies CASSYDAHSTDTQYF.